Listed here are 9 T cell receptor beta chains from one sample, sequenced in a study of response to subunit inactivated influenza vaccine. TCRdb called the RT-PCR reads again in MiXCR, with one record for every CDR3 protein. The sample yields 800,000 to 1,000,000 distinct CDR3 sequences, around 20% seen once. Sequencing used PBMCs from blood, obtained 4 to 6 days after vaccination. Every receptor here comes from a man aged 50 to 59 who received an inactivated influenza vaccine.

The chain joins TRBV7-2 to TRBJ1-5; no definite D call. V was pared by 0 bases and J by 4 bases, with 7 bases between. CDR3 length: 14 amino acids. Germline loops: CDR1 SGHTA, CDR2 FQGNSA. The CDR3 DNA sequence: TGTGCCAGCAGCTTAGCGTACGCGAATCAGCCCCAGCATTTT. This translates into CASSLAYANQPQHF.

This clonotype came up a few times. This chain joins TRBV20-1 and TRBJ2-3, with 12 bases lining up with TRBD2. This CDR3 has 14 amino acids. Losses at the gene ends were 3 bases for V and 5 bases for J; bases not matched to a gene: 3. The germline CDR1 and CDR2 sequences are DFQATT and SNEGSKA (reference sequence). CDR3 bases: TGCAGTGCTAGGCTAGCGGGGGGGCAAGATACGCAGTATTTT. Protein sequence: CSARLAGGQDTQYF.

The chain is built from TRBV2 and TRBJ2-2; 10 bases match TRBD1. The germline gives CDR1 SNHLY, CDR2 FYNNEI. The CDR3 is 14 residues long. The ends lost 5 bases at V and 10 bases at J; junction bases unmatched: 7. The CDR3 protein is CASSRDRGRKELFF. The CDR3 DNA sequence: TGTGCCAGCAGTAGAGACAGGGGGCGTAAGGAGCTGTTTTTT.

The sample holds one count of this clonotype. The gene calls are TRBV5-5 and TRBJ1-6; weak D call: TRBD1 (6 bases). The length of the CDR3 is 15 residues. Looked up from germline, CDR1 is SGHKS and CDR2 is YYEKEE (reference sequence). The ends were cut back, 6 bases at V and 9 bases at J, with 19 bases in the middle. The chain's CDR3 is CASTLEGGRSSPLHF. CDR3 bases: TGTGCCAGCACCCTTGAGGGGGGGCGAAGTTCACCCCTCCACTTT.

This clonotype was detected a few times. The gene calls are TRBV7-2 and TRBJ2-3, with no clear D. The ends were cut back, 6 bases at V and 2 bases at J, with 9 bases in the middle. The CDR3 consists of 13 residues. CDR1 is SGHTA, CDR2 FQGNSA, per germline. For the CDR3, the DNA is TGTGCCAGCAGTTACATCTTCACAGATACGCAGTATTTT. Protein product: CASSYIFTDTQYF. Using reference TRBV7-2 and TRBJ2-3 for the parts outside the CDR3, the full variable domain is GAGVSQSPSNKVTEKGKDVELRCDPISGHTALYWYRQSLGQGLEFLIYFQGNSAPDKSGLPSDRFSAERTGGSVSTLTIQRTQQEDSAVYLCASSYIFTDTQYFGPGTRLTVL.

The chain employs TRBV5-1 and TRBJ2-5, with TRBD1 identical over 8 bases. The V gene's germline CDR1 is SGHRS and CDR2 YFSETQ. V trimming: 3 bases; J trimming: 5 bases; junction bases outside the gene matches: 6. The CDR3 has 14 residues. CDR3 bases: TGCGCCAGCAGCTGGGACAGGATAATGGAGACCCAGTACTTC. Its protein is CASSWDRIMETQYF.

This clonotype has more than one count but fewer than ten. V gene TRBV4-1 combines with J gene TRBJ2-7, with D maybe TRBD2 (7 bases). The CDR3 length is 13 residues. CDR1 MGHRA and CDR2 YSYEKL come from the germline V gene. V lost 1 base and J lost 5, with 9 bases in between. The CDR3 loop reads CASSQVGGDEQYF. The CDR3 nucleotides are TGCGCCAGCAGCCAAGTAGGGGGGGACGAGCAGTACTTC.

The genes are TRBV30 and TRBJ2-7, with D perhaps TRBD1 (6 bases). Germline CDR1 and CDR2: GTSNPN and SVGIG (reference sequence). V lost 4 bases and J lost 1, with 14 bases in between. The CDR3 has 14 amino acids. CDR3 coding DNA: TGTGCCTGGAAGAGGACAGTTCTATCCTACGAGCAGTACTTC. It translates to CAWKRTVLSYEQYF.

As regards this clonotype: A read error may be the cause here, since a much bigger clone is one base away. This rearrangement joins TRBV7-9 to TRBJ1-1; D uncertain. The germline V gene encodes CDR1 SEHNR and CDR2 FQNEAQ (reference sequence). The CDR3 is 13 amino acids. Trimming took off 5 bases at V and 0 bases at J, with 7 bases between the two ends. The CDR3 nucleotides read TGTGCCAGCAGCCAGATGGTGAACACTGAAGCTTTCTTT. Amino acid sequence: CASSQMVNTEAFF. Full variable domain (outside the CDR3, taken from reference TRBV7-9 and TRBJ1-1): DTGVSQNPRHKITKRGQNVTFRCDPISEHNRLYWYRQTLGQGPEFLTYFQNEAQLEKSRLLSDRFSAERPKGSFSTLEIQRTEQGDSAMYLCASSQMVNTEAFFGQGTRLTVV.